Listed below are T cell receptor beta chains from one sample, sequenced in a study of tumor-infiltrating lymphocytes in primary liver carcinoma. MiXCR, applied by TCRdb to the multiplex PCR reads, yields one record per CDR3 protein. The profile shows 300,000 to 400,000 distinct CDR3 sequences, around three fifths of them singletons. The sample comprised peripheral blood. These receptors were collected from a man between 40 and 49 years old with primary liver carcinoma and hepatitis B virus infection. Each CDR3 is given with its conserved first and last residue. A D gene is named only where the DNA matches it firmly. Not all rows give a size; the values are once, few, many and, for expanded clones, a class.

size	D	length	J	V	DNA	CDR3
-	-	14	TRBJ2-5	TRBV6-6	TGTGCCAGCTATTCGAGCTCGGCGGTAGAGACCCAGAACTTC	CASYSSSAVETQNF
-	-	14	TRBJ2-7	TRBV5-1	TGCGCCAGCATAGTCTCTGGGAAGGGCTACGAGCAGTACTTC	CASIVSGKGYEQYF
-	-	13	TRBJ2-1	TRBV29-1	TGCAGTGTTGGAACAAACCTTTACAATGAGCAGTTCTTC	CSVGTNLYNEQFF
-	-	16	TRBJ2-6	TRBV11-2	TGTGCCAGCAGCCTTCGGACGGCCGGGCGGGCCAACATCCTGACTTTC	CASSLRTAGRANILTF
-	-	15	TRBJ2-1	TRBV5-1	TGCGCCAGCGAGGTCCTTCCGGTACGATACAATGAGCAGTTCTTC	CASEVLPVRYNEQFF
-	-	13	TRBJ1-1	TRBV14	TGTGCCAGCAGCCGAACAGTGAACACTGAAGCTTTCTTT	CASSRTVNTEAFF
few	TRBD1	15	TRBJ2-1	TRBV14	TGTGCCAGCAGCCAAGCACAGGGGCGTTACAATGAGCAGTTCTTC	CASSQAQGRYNEQFF
once	TRBD1	14	TRBJ1-2	TRBV5-5	TGTGCCAGCAGCTTGCGGACAGGTAGCTATGGCTACACCTTC	CASSLRTGSYGYTF
-	-	14	TRBJ1-1	TRBV30	TGTGCCTGGAGTCGGACTCCCGGGGGGACTGAAGCTTTCTTT	CAWSRTPGGTEAFF
once	TRBD1	14	TRBJ2-7	TRBV6-1	TGTGCCAGCGGGCGGACAGGGGAGGCCTACGAGCAGTACTTC	CASGRTGEAYEQYF
few	-	14	TRBJ2-1	TRBV6-6	TGTGCCAGCAGTTCCAACAGGGCCTACAATGAGCAGTTCTTC	CASSSNRAYNEQFF
-	-	16	TRBJ2-3	TRBV10-3	TGTGCCCCCCATACCTGGGAGGCCGGTCGCACAGATACGCAGTATTTT	CAPHTWEAGRTDTQYF
once	-	12	TRBJ2-3	TRBV11-2	TGTGCCTCAGGGCAGTCCACAGATACGCAGTGTTTT	CASGQSTDTQCF
-	-	15	TRBJ2-1	TRBV28	TGTGTCAGCAGTTTGATGGAGGGTTCCTACAATGAGCAGTTCTTC	CVSSLMEGSYNEQFF
-	-	18	TRBJ2-7	TRBV29-1	TGCAGCGTTGTGGTGCATGGACAGCTCACCCCCCTGCGCTACGAACAGTACTTC	CSVVVHGQLTPLRYEQYF
-	-	18	TRBJ2-3	TRBV11-2	TGTGCCAGCAACTTAAGTTCTTTTAATGCACTGGCGGCCCTAACGCAGTATTTT	CASNLSSFNALAALTQYF
-	-	13	TRBJ2-2	TRBV5-4	TGTGCCAGCAGCTTGGCCCAGGCCGGGGAGCTGTTTTTT	CASSLAQAGELFF
-	TRBD1	12	TRBJ2-5	TRBV10-2	TGCGCCGCGACGGACAGGCAAGAGACCCAGTACTTC	CAATDRQETQYF
few	TRBD1	14	TRBJ1-2	TRBV29-1	TGCAGCGTGACGGGACAGGGGGCGCACGGTGGCTACACCTTC	CSVTGQGAHGGYTF
-	-	18	TRBJ2-2	TRBV5-6	TGTGCCAGCAGCTTCCGGTTTGGAAACAGGGCGAACACCGGGGAGTTGCTTTTT	CASSFRFGNRANTGELLF
-	TRBD1	15	TRBJ2-5	TRBV5-4	TGTGCCAGCAGCTTGGATGCAGGGGGCGCGGAGACCCAGTACTTC	CASSLDAGGAETQYF
-	-	15	TRBJ2-3	TRBV28	TGTGCCAGCAGTCTTGCGGGCCCTAGCACAGATACGCAGTATTTT	CASSLAGPSTDTQYF
-	-	16	TRBJ2-3	TRBV11-2	TGTGCCAGCAGCTTAGGTCAGGCAGGGAAGACAGATACGCAGTATTTT	CASSLGQAGKTDTQYF
-	TRBD1	16	TRBJ2-7	TRBV11-2	TGTGCCAGCAGCCTTACCAGGGACAGGGGACGACACGAGCAGTACTTC	CASSLTRDRGRHEQYF